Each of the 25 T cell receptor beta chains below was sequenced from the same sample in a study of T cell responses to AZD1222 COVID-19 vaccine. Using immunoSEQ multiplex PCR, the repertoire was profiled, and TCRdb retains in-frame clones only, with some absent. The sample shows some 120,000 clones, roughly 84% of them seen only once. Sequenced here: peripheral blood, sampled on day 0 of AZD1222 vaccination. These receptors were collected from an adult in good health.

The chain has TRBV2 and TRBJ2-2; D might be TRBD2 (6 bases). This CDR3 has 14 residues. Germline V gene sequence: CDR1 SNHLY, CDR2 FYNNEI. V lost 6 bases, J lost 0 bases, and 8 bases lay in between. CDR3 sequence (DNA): TGTGCCAGCAGGGGACTCGCGAACACCGGGGAGCTGTTTTTT. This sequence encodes CASRGLANTGELFF.

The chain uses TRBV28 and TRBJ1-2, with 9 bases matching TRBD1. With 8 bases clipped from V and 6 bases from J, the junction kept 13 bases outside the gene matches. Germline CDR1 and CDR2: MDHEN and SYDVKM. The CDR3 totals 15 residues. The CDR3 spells CASCGQGSPRDGYTF. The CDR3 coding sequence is TGTGCCAGCTGTGGACAGGGGTCCCCCAGGGATGGCTACACCTTC.

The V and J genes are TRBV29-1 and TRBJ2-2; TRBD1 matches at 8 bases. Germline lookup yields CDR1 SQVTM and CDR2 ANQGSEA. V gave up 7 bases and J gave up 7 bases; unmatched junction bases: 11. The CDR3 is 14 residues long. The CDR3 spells CSGRQGIYDGELFF. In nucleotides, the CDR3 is TGCAGCGGGAGACAGGGGATTTACGACGGGGAGCTGTTTTTT.

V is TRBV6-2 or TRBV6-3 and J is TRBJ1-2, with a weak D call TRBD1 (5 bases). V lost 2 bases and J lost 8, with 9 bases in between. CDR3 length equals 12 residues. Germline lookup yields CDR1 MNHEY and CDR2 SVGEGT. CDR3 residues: CASSYVQGGYTF. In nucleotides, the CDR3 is TGTGCCAGCAGTTACGTCCAGGGAGGCTACACCTTC.

The CDR3 DNA reads TGTGCCAGTAGTATCCTAGCGGGGCCCAGAGAGACCCAGTACTTC. It translates to CASSILAGPRETQYF. The chain uses TRBV19 and TRBJ2-5; 9 bases line up with TRBD2. This CDR3 is built from 15 residues. V trimming: 3 bases; J trimming: 4 bases; junction bases outside the gene matches: 6. The germline V gene encodes CDR1 LNHDA and CDR2 SQIVND (reference sequence).

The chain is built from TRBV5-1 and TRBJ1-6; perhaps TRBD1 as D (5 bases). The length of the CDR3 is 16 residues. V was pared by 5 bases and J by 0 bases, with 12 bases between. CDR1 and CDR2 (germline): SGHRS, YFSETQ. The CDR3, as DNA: TGCGCCAGCAGACCAACGGGGGGCTCCTATAATTCACCCCTCCACTTT. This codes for CASRPTGGSYNSPLHF.

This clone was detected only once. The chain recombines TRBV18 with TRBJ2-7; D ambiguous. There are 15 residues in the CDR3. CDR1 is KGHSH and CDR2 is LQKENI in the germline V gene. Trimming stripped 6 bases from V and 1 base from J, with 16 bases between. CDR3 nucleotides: TGTGCCAGCTCGCCCTGGGGATACTCTTCCTACGAGCAGTACTTC. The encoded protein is CASSPWGYSSYEQYF.

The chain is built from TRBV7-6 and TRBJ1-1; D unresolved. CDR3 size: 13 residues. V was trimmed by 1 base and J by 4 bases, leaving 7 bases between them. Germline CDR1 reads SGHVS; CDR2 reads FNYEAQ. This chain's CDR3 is CASSLEDRTEAFF. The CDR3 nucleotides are TGTGCCAGCAGCTTAGAAGACCGCACTGAAGCTTTCTTT.

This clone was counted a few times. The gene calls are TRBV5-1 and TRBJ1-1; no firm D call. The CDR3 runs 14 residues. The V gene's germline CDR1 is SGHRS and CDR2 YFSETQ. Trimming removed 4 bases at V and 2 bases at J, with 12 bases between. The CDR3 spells CASSRGVGNTEAFF. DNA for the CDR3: TGCGCCAGCAGCCGTGGGGTAGGAAACACTGAAGCTTTCTTT.

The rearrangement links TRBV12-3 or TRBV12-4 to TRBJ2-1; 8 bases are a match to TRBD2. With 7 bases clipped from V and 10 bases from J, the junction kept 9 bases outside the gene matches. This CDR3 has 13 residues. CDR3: CASKRGLVREQFF. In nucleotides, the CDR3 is TGTGCCAGCAAGCGGGGACTAGTACGAGAGCAGTTCTTC.

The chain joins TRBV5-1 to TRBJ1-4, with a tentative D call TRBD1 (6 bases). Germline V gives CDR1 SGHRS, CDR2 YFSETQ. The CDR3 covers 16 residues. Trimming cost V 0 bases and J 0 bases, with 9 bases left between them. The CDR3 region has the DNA TGCGCCAGCAGCTTGGACAGGGCTACAACTAATGAAAAACTGTTTTTT. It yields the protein CASSLDRATTNEKLFF. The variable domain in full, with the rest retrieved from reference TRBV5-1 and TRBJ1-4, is KAGVTQTPRYLIKTRGQQVTLSCSPISGHRSVSWYQQTPGQGLQFLFEYFSETQRNKGNFPGRFSGRQFSNSRSEMNVSTLELGDSALYLCASSLDRATTNEKLFFGSGTQLSVL.

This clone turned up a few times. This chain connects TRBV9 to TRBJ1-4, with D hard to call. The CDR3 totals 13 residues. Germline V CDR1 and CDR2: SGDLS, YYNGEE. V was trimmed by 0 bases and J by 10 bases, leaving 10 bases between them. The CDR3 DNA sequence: TGTGCCAGCAGCGTAGACATGGAAGGAAAACTGTTTTTT. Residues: CASSVDMEGKLFF.

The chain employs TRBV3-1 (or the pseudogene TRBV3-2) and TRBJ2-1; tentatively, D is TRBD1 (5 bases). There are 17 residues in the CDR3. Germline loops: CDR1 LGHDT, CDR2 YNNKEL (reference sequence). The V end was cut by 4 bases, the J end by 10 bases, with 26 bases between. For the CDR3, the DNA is TGTGCCAGCAGCCCGCCCGTGGCAGGGCCTGTTAAGGAAGAGCAGTTCTTC. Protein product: CASSPPVAGPVKEEQFF.

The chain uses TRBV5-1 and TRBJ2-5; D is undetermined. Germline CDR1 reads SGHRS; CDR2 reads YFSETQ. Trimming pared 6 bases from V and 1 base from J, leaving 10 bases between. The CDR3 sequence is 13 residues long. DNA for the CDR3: TGCGCCAGCATAGGTGCTCCCCAAGAGACCCAGTACTTC. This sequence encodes CASIGAPQETQYF.

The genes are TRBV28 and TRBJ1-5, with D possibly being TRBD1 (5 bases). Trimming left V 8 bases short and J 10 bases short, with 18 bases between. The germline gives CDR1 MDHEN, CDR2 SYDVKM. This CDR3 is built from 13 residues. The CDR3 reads CASGGGLARPQHF. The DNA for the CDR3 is TGTGCCAGCGGGGGAGGGCTCGCGCGTCCCCAGCATTTT.

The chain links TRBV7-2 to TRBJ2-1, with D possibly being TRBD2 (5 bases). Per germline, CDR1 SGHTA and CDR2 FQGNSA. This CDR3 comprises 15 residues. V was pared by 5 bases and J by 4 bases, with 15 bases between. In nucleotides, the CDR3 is TGTGCCAGCAGCCGGGGATGGCCGGATTACAATGAGCAGTTCTTC. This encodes CASSRGWPDYNEQFF.

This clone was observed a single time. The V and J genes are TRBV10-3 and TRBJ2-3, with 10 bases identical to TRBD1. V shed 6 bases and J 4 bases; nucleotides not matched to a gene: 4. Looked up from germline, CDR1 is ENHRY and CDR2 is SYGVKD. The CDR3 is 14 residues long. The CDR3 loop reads CAIRSGTGADTQYF. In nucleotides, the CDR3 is TGTGCCATCAGAAGCGGGACAGGGGCAGATACGCAGTATTTT.

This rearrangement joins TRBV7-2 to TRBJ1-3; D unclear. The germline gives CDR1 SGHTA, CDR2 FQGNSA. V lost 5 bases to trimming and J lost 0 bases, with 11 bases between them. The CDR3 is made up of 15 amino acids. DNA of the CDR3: TGTGCCAGCAGCCGTGACGTAGGCTCTGGAAACACCATATATTTT. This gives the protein CASSRDVGSGNTIYF. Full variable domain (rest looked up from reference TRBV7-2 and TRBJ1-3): GAGVSQSPSNKVTEKGKDVELRCDPISGHTALYWYRQSLGQGLEFLIYFQGNSAPDKSGLPSDRFSAERTGGSVSTLTIQRTQQEDSAVYLCASSRDVGSGNTIYFGEGSWLTVV.

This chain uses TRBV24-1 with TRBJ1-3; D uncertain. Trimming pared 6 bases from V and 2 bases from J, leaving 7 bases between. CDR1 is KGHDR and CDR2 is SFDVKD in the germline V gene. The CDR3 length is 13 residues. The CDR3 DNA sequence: TGTGCCACCAGTCCGCAAACTGGAAACACCATATATTTT. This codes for CATSPQTGNTIYF.

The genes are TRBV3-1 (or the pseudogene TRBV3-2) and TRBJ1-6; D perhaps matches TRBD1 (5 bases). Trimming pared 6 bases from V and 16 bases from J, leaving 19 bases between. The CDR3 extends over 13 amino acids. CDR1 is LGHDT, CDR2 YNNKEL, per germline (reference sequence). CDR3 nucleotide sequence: TGTGCCAGCAGTTTCTCCTGGGACGATTTTCTCCACTTT. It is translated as CASSFSWDDFLHF.

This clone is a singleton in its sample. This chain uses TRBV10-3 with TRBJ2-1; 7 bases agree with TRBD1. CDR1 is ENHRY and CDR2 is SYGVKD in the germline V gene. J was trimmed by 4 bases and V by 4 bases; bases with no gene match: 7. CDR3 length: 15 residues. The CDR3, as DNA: TGTGCCATCAGTGCCGTGACAGGGCTTTACAATGAGCAGTTCTTC. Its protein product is CAISAVTGLYNEQFF.

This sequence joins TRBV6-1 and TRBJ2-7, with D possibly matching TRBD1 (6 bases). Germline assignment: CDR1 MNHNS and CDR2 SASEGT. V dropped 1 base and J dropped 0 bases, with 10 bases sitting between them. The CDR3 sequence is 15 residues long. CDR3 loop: CASSEGVGGSYEQYF. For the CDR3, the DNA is TGTGCCAGCAGTGAAGGGGTAGGGGGCTCCTACGAGCAGTACTTC.

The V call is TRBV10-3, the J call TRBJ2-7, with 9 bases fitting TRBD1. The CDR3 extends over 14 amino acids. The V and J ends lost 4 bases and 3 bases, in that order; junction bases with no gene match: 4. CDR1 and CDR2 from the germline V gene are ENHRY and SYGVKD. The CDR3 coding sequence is TGTGCCATCAGTGGACCGACAGGGGGCTACGAGCAGTACTTC. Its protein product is CAISGPTGGYEQYF.

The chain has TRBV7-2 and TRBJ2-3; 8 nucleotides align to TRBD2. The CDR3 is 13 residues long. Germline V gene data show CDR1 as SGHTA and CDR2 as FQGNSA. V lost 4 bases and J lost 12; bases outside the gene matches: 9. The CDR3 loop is CASSSQTGTRQYF. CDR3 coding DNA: TGTGCCAGCAGCTCCCAAACCGGGACTAGACAGTATTTT.

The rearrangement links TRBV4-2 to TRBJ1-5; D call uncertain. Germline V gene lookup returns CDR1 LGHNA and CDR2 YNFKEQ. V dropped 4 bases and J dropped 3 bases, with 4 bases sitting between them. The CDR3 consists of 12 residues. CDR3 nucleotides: TGTGCCAGCAGCCGGGACAATCAGCCCCAGCATTTT. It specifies CASSRDNQPQHF.